Following are 7 T cell receptor beta chains from one sample sequenced in a study of regulatory T cells in long-lasting Graves disease. TCRdb itself ran the reads through MiXCR, one entry per CDR3 protein. The sample lists about 700 distinct CDR3 sequences; roughly nine tenths were seen once. The TCR library used RNA extracted from PBMCs. This sample comprised peripheral blood mononuclear cells (PBMCs), obtained with antithyroid drug treatment, in newly diagnosed or persistent Graves disease (not recorded which). The receptor source for this set is a young woman with Graves disease.

This chain joins TRBV29-1 and TRBJ1-5; the D is unclear. The CDR3 runs 13 residues. Trimming pared 7 bases from V and 0 bases from J, leaving 10 bases between. Germline CDR1 SQVTM, CDR2 ANQGSEA. CDR3 region: CSAAGNSNQPQHF. The CDR3, as DNA: TGCAGCGCCGCTGGGAATAGCAATCAGCCCCAGCATTTT.

The chain links TRBV5-6 to TRBJ2-7; D is uncertain. There are 14 residues in the CDR3. The V gene's germline CDR1 is SGHDT and CDR2 YYEEEE. Trimming shortened V by 0 bases and J by 1 base, and 8 bases separated the two germline ends. This CDR3 reads CASSLGVLSYEQYF. CDR3 nucleotide sequence: TGTGCCAGCAGCTTGGGGGTCCTTTCCTACGAGCAGTACTTC.

The chain recombines TRBV2 with TRBJ1-2; D unresolved. Germline CDR1 reads SNHLY; CDR2 reads FYNNEI. Trimming removed 4 bases at V and 4 bases at J, with 10 bases between. This CDR3 is 13 amino acids long. Here the CDR3 DNA reads TGTGCCAGCAGTGTCCAGATCGTCTATGGCTACACCTTC. Translated, it gives CASSVQIVYGYTF.

The chain employs TRBV6-1 and TRBJ2-1; D uncertain. Trimming removed 1 base from V and 3 bases from J, with 7 bases in between. The CDR3 totals 14 residues. Germline V CDR1 and CDR2: MNHNS, SASEGT. This CDR3 reads CASSEGPGYNEQFF. CDR3 nucleotides: TGTGCCAGCAGTGAAGGTCCGGGCTACAATGAGCAGTTCTTC.

The V call is TRBV2, the J call TRBJ1-6; no definite D call. This CDR3 has 15 residues. Germline CDR1 and CDR2: SNHLY and FYNNEI. V dropped 6 bases and J dropped 6 bases, with 15 bases sitting between them. The CDR3 DNA sequence: TGTGCCAGCAGCCCGGTCGTTTCATCTAATTCACCCCTCCACTTT. Protein: CASSPVVSSNSPLHF. Combining the CDR3 with reference TRBV2 and TRBJ1-6 gives the whole variable domain EPEVTQTPSHQVTQMGQEVILRCVPISNHLYFYWYRQILGQKVEFLVSFYNNEISEKSEIFDDQFSVERPDGSNFTLKIRSTKLEDSAMYFCASSPVVSSNSPLHFGNGTRLTVT.

The rearrangement links TRBV18 to TRBJ1-3, with a weak D call TRBD1 (6 bases). V was clipped by 2 bases and J by 9 bases, with 17 bases between them. The CDR3 is 15 residues long. Per germline, CDR1 KGHSH and CDR2 LQKENI. CDR3 protein: CASSPSGTRLFTIYF. The DNA of the CDR3 is TGTGCCAGCTCACCATCCGGGACAAGGTTGTTCACCATATATTTT.

The rearrangement uses TRBV7-6 and TRBJ2-7; D may be TRBD2 (5 bases). CDR3 length: 15 residues. Germline V gives CDR1 SGHVS, CDR2 FNYEAQ. The V end lost 5 bases, the J end lost 4 bases, and 18 bases lay between the germline ends. CDR3 region: CASSLEPGNWYEQYF. CDR3 nucleotides: TGTGCCAGCAGCCTAGAACCGGGAAACTGGTACGAGCAGTACTTC. Full variable domain (remainder filled in from reference TRBV7-6 and TRBJ2-7): GAGVSQSPRYKVTKRGQDVALRCDPISGHVSLYWYRQALGQGPEFLTYFNYEAQQDKSGLPNDRFSAERPEGSISTLTIQRTEQRDSAMYRCASSLEPGNWYEQYFGPGTRLTVT.